This entry lists 11 T cell receptor beta chains sequenced from one sample in a study of cytomegalovirus exposure and HLA in healthy donors. 60 Vbeta and 13 Jbeta primers were used in PCR. Using immunoSEQ multiplex PCR, the repertoire was profiled, and TCRdb retains in-frame clones only, with some absent. The table has 120,000 or so clones, 15% to 19% seen once; the top ten hold roughly 2%. Sequencing was done on a sample of PBMCs. Source of these receptors: a woman between 18 and 30 years old in good health and CMV-seronegative.

Written as DNA, the CDR3 is TGTGCCATCAGCCCAGCGGGGGGTTCCTACGAGCAGTACTTC. This translates into CAISPAGGSYEQYF. The chain joins TRBV10-3 to TRBJ2-7, with TRBD2 identical over 9 bases. The trim removed 6 bases at V and 1 base at J, leaving 4 bases unmatched. The CDR3 spans 14 residues. Germline CDR1 ENHRY, CDR2 SYGVKD.

This clone turned up a few times. The chain has TRBV9 and TRBJ2-1; weak D call: TRBD2 (6 bases). This CDR3 is built from 16 residues. Germline CDR1 SGDLS, CDR2 YYNGEE. Between the trimmed V and J ends, which lost 0 bases and 7 bases, there was a span of 17 bases. This chain's CDR3 is CASSVDGGIDLNEQFF. CDR3 DNA: TGTGCCAGCAGCGTAGACGGCGGGATCGACCTTAATGAGCAGTTCTTC.

This CDR3 reads CASSPGLAANTGELFF. The CDR3 DNA sequence: TGTGCCAGCTCACCAGGGCTAGCGGCGAACACCGGGGAGCTGTTTTTT. This chain uses TRBV18 with TRBJ2-2; TRBD2 matches 7 bases. Trimming cost V 2 bases and J 0 bases; bases outside gene matches: 3. From germline, CDR1 is KGHSH and CDR2 LQKENI. The CDR3 is made up of 16 amino acids.

This clone was detected a few times. The chain uses TRBV15 and TRBJ1-1, with D perhaps TRBD1 (6 bases). Germline CDR1 is LNHNV and CDR2 is YYDKDF (reference sequence). This CDR3 spans 15 amino acids. V was shortened by 1 base and J by 2 bases, with 11 bases between the two germline ends. Here the CDR3 reads CATSRVQGLNTEAFF. As DNA, the CDR3 is TGTGCCACCAGCAGAGTTCAGGGGCTAAACACTGAAGCTTTCTTT. Full variable domain (missing parts from reference TRBV15 and TRBJ1-1): DAMVIQNPRYQVTQFGKPVTLSCSQTLNHNVMYWYQQKSSQAPKLLFHYYDKDFNNEADTPDNFQSRRPNTSFCFLDIRSPGLGDTAMYLCATSRVQGLNTEAFFGQGTRLTVV.

This clone was detected only a few times. This rearrangement joins TRBV4-1 to TRBJ1-5; D is uncertain. CDR3 length equals 13 residues. Germline CDR1 MGHRA, CDR2 YSYEKL. Trimming removed 0 bases from V and 5 bases from J, with 5 bases in between. CDR3: CASSQDQYQPQHF. For the CDR3, the DNA is TGCGCCAGCAGCCAAGACCAATATCAGCCCCAGCATTTT.

This clone was observed a few times. This chain joins TRBV9 and TRBJ1-1, with D tentatively TRBD1 (5 bases). Trimming took 1 base from V and 2 from J, leaving 9 bases between them. The V gene's germline CDR1 is SGDLS and CDR2 YYNGEE. The CDR3 is made up of 14 amino acids. CDR3 in DNA: TGTGCCAGCAGCGTAAGGGGAGGAAACACTGAAGCTTTCTTT. This codes for CASSVRGGNTEAFF.

The table lists this clone with a few counts. The chain is built from TRBV7-2 and TRBJ1-1; D is perhaps TRBD1 (5 bases). CDR1 is SGHTA, CDR2 FQGNSA, per germline. The ends were cut back, 3 bases at V and 4 bases at J, with 9 bases in the middle. The CDR3 contains 13 residues. The DNA for the CDR3 is TGTGCCAGCAGCTTGCGGGGCGGCACTGAAGCTTTCTTT. Amino acid sequence: CASSLRGGTEAFF.

This clone was seen a handful of times. This chain connects TRBV7-9 to TRBJ1-2; D uncertain. Trimming removed 4 bases from V and 6 bases from J, with 15 bases in between. The length of the CDR3 is 14 residues. CDR1 and CDR2 (germline): SEHNR, FQNEAQ (reference sequence). The CDR3 sequence is CASSYTHLRDGYTF. In DNA, the CDR3 is TGTGCCAGCAGCTATACACACCTCCGGGATGGCTACACCTTC.

The V and J genes are TRBV6-5 and TRBJ2-2, with 8 bases that match TRBD2. Germline lookup yields CDR1 MNHEY and CDR2 SVGAGI. This CDR3 contains 16 residues. V gave up 4 bases and J gave up 4 bases; unmatched junction bases: 8. CDR3 amino acids: CASSSGGGRGTGELFF. The CDR3 DNA reads TGTGCCAGCAGTTCGGGGGGGGGTAGGGGCACCGGGGAGCTGTTTTTT.

The V gene is TRBV2, the J gene TRBJ2-7, with TRBD1 as a possible D gene (6 bases). Trimming removed 8 bases at V and 0 bases at J, with 23 bases between. Germline lookup yields CDR1 SNHLY and CDR2 FYNNEI. The CDR3 runs 17 residues. The CDR3 loop is CASGLPISRGDSYEQYF. Here the CDR3 DNA reads TGTGCCAGCGGATTACCCATAAGCAGGGGAGACTCCTACGAGCAGTACTTC. The complete variable domain, with remaining parts taken from reference TRBV2 and TRBJ2-7, reads EPEVTQTPSHQVTQMGQEVILRCVPISNHLYFYWYRQILGQKVEFLVSFYNNEISEKSEIFDDQFSVERPDGSNFTLKIRSTKLEDSAMYFCASGLPISRGDSYEQYFGPGTRLTVT.

The rearrangement links TRBV29-1 to TRBJ2-5, with 8 positions matching TRBD2. V lost 7 bases and J lost 4; bases outside the gene matches: 14. The CDR3 runs to 15 residues. Germline loops: CDR1 SQVTM, CDR2 ANQGSEA. The CDR3 here is CSGLISGNSRETQYF. DNA of the CDR3: TGCAGCGGCCTTATTAGCGGGAACAGCCGAGAGACCCAGTACTTC.